The rows below give T cell receptor beta chains drawn from one sample of a study of blood T cell repertoires in COVID-19. The repertoire was sequenced with immunoSEQ multiplex PCR; TCRdb's copy has only in-frame clones and lacks some. This table holds hundreds of thousands of clones, around 85% found once. The source material was peripheral blood. Source of these receptors: a human donor in a cohort sampled during active COVID-19. Each CDR3 is given with its conserved first and last residue. The D gene is left open where the match is weak. Expanded clones are given a class, and other clones once, few, many or no size at all.

size	J	D	V	DNA	CDR3
.	TRBJ1-1	.	TRBV2	TGTGCCAGCAGTCGGGACACTGAAGCTTTCTTT	CASSRDTEAFF
.	TRBJ1-1	.	TRBV6-5	TGTGCCAGCAGTTACAGACAGGACACTGAAGCTTTCTTT	CASSYRQDTEAFF
.	TRBJ2-7	.	TRBV30	TGTGCCTGGAGCCCCAACCCCCAGTCGAACTCCTACGAGCAGTACTTC	CAWSPNPQSNSYEQYF
.	TRBJ2-1	TRBD1	TRBV5-1	TGCGCCAGCAGCTCCACGGGACAGGGGACCCATGAGCAGTTCTTC	CASSSTGQGTHEQFF
few	TRBJ1-1	.	TRBV30	TGTGCCTGGAGTGTACAGGACAGTAAAACGGGGGCTTTCTTT	CAWSVQDSKTGAFF
.	TRBJ1-1	.	TRBV5-1	TGCGCCAGCAGCAGGGGCACTGGGGACACTGAAGCTTTCTTT	CASSRGTGDTEAFF
.	TRBJ1-1	.	TRBV6-5	TGTGCCAGCAGCTCACGGGGGGGGACGAACACTGAAGCTTTCTTT	CASSSRGGTNTEAFF
few	TRBJ1-6	.	TRBV6-4	TGTGCCAGGGACTCAATAACCTTATCACCCCTCCACTTT	CARDSITLSPLHF
.	TRBJ2-5	TRBD2	TRBV5-8	TGTGCCAGCAGCTTGGCCGTGACTAGCGGACAAGAGACCCAGTACTTC	CASSLAVTSGQETQYF
once	TRBJ1-2	.	TRBV6-4	TGTGCCAGCAGTCCTACAGGGAACTATGGCTACACCTTC	CASSPTGNYGYTF
.	TRBJ1-2	.	TRBV6-5	TGTGCCAGCAGTTTAGACATAAGTTATGGCTACACCTTC	CASSLDISYGYTF
.	TRBJ2-3	.	TRBV12-5	TGTGCTAGTGGTTTGGTTACTACAGATACGCAGTATTTT	CASGLVTTDTQYF